Shown below are 17 T cell receptor beta chains from a single sample sequenced in a study of T cells after yellow fever vaccination (dated 2019 in TCRdb). The treatment or condition label for this specimen denotes: live attenuated yellow fever vaccine strain. Receptors were amplified or captured by 5' RACE. TCRdb shows the sequencer as Illumina NovaSeq 6000. The public sequencing data were trimmed at Q25 with fastp and processed into clonotypes with MiXCR by TCRdb, which kept only in-frame beta chains. CDR3 protein sequences are deduplicated, and each keeps its most common genes and DNA. The sample records 400,000 to 450,000 distinct CDR3 sequences, over 15% of which are singletons. The ten top clones hold roughly a sixth of the sample. The sequencing here drew on PBMCs, taken before the yellow fever booster vaccination. These receptors all stem from a man aged 18 to 30 who received the YFV17D yellow fever vaccine.

This clonotype was detected only a few times. The chain has TRBV24-1 and TRBJ2-1, with 9 nucleotides matching TRBD2. The germline gives CDR1 KGHDR, CDR2 SFDVKD. The CDR3 length is 15 residues. After removal of 9 bases from V and 5 bases from J, the junction contained 10 bases not matched to a gene. Written as DNA, the CDR3 is TGTGCCACCGCTACGGCGGGGGGGCCCCACAATGAGCAGTTCTTC. It specifies CATATAGGPHNEQFF.

The rearrangement uses TRBV13 and TRBJ2-7, with 8 bases fitting TRBD2. In germline, CDR1 is PRHDT, CDR2 FYEKMQ (reference sequence). The trim removed 3 bases at V and 5 bases at J, leaving 9 bases unmatched. This CDR3 comprises 15 residues. CDR3 sequence: CASSFGGGGRNEQYF. The CDR3 bases are TGTGCCAGCAGCTTCGGTGGCGGGGGGCGGAACGAGCAGTACTTC.

This clonotype has at least ten counts. V and J are TRBV10-3 and TRBJ2-7; D might be TRBD1 (5 bases). The CDR3 is 15 amino acids. Per germline, CDR1 ENHRY and CDR2 SYGVKD. V lost 4 bases to trimming and J lost 2 bases, with 15 bases between them. The CDR3 sequence is CAISAGQGDTYEQYF. CDR3 DNA: TGTGCCATCAGTGCAGGCCAGGGCGACACCTACGAGCAGTACTTC.

The J gene is TRBJ1-2, the V gene TRBV4-3; possible D gene TRBD1, 6 bases. Trimming cost V 0 bases and J 7 bases, with 9 bases left between them. The V gene's germline CDR1 is LGHNA and CDR2 YSLEER. The length of the CDR3 is 13 residues. DNA for the CDR3: TGCGCCAGCAGCCAAGATACAGGGACTGGCTACACCTTC. Its translation is CASSQDTGTGYTF.

The chain combines TRBV20-1 with TRBJ2-5; TRBD1 aligns across 8 bases. V lost 2 bases and J lost 7; bases outside the gene matches: 3. Germline lookup yields CDR1 DFQATT and CDR2 SNEGSKA (reference sequence). The CDR3 totals 12 residues. The CDR3, as DNA: TGCAGTGCTAGATCTACAGGGGGGACCCAGTACTTC. Its protein is CSARSTGGTQYF.

The chain links TRBV11-2 to TRBJ1-2; 8 bases fit TRBD1. CDR1 is SGHAT, CDR2 FQNNGV, per germline. Trimming at V came to 5 bases and at J to 2 bases, leaving 7 bases not matched to a gene. The CDR3 sequence is 15 residues long. The CDR3: CASSTRQGTNYGYTF. The CDR3 DNA reads as TGTGCCAGCAGCACTCGACAGGGGACAAACTATGGCTACACCTTC.

This clonotype was recorded many times. The rearrangement links TRBV13 to TRBJ1-1; D is possibly TRBD1 (5 bases). Trimming removed 0 bases at V and 5 bases at J, with 13 bases between. The germline gives CDR1 PRHDT, CDR2 FYEKMQ (reference sequence). The CDR3 covers 15 residues. The CDR3 region is CASSLGAGGVTEAFF. In nucleotides, the CDR3 is TGTGCCAGCAGCTTAGGGGCTGGGGGAGTAACTGAAGCTTTCTTT.

This chain uses TRBV4-3 with TRBJ2-1; TRBD1 might be the D (6 bases). The germline V gene has CDR1 LGHNA and CDR2 YSLEER. Trimming left V 0 bases short and J 1 base short, with 7 bases between. The CDR3 is 15 amino acids. CDR3 DNA: TGCGCCAGCAGCCAAGAGGGGGCGTCCTACAATGAGCAGTTCTTC. Protein sequence: CASSQEGASYNEQFF.

The chain couples TRBV7-8 to TRBJ2-3; the D call may be TRBD1 or TRBD2 (6 bases each). V lost 5 bases and J 0 bases, leaving 15 bases between the germline ends. Germline CDR1 SGHVS, CDR2 FQNEAQ. This CDR3 is 16 amino acids long. CDR3 DNA: TGTGCCAGCAGCACCCGATGGGGGGCGAGCACAGATACGCAGTATTTT. Amino acids: CASSTRWGASTDTQYF.

The chain carries TRBV12-3 or TRBV12-4 and TRBJ2-2; 8 nucleotides align to TRBD2. V was pared by 5 bases and J by 1 base, with 6 bases of the junction left unmatched. This CDR3 comprises 16 residues. The CDR3 bases are TGTGCCAGCAGTGTGCCGGCGGGGGGGAACACCGGGGAGCTGTTTTTT. Translating it yields CASSVPAGGNTGELFF.

This rearrangement joins TRBV4-1 to TRBJ2-2; D is uncertain. Germline loops: CDR1 MGHRA, CDR2 YSYEKL. Deletions cut 1 base from V and 0 bases from J, with 12 bases between. This CDR3 has 17 residues. The CDR3 region is CASSQGVGVPNTGELFF. The CDR3 bases are TGCGCCAGCAGCCAAGGTGTAGGCGTACCGAACACCGGGGAGCTGTTTTTT.

This clonotype was picked up a small number of times. The chain employs TRBV12-5 and TRBJ1-1; a weak D match, TRBD1 (6 bases). Trimming took 1 base from V and 1 from J, leaving 16 bases between them. The CDR3 has 17 residues. Per the germline V gene, CDR1 is LGHNT and CDR2 is FRNRAP. This chain's CDR3 is CASGLAGQSRWNTEAFF. Written as DNA, the CDR3 is TGTGCTAGTGGTTTGGCCGGACAGTCTAGGTGGAACACTGAAGCTTTCTTT.

The chain has TRBV3-1 and TRBJ1-6; D uncertain. Germline loops: CDR1 LGHDT, CDR2 YNNKEL (reference sequence). The V end lost 1 base, the J end lost 0 bases, and 16 bases lay between the germline ends. The CDR3 runs 19 residues. DNA of the CDR3: TGTGCCAGCAGCCAAGCGTATGCGTGGGAGACCTCCTATAATTCACCCCTCCACTTT. It encodes CASSQAYAWETSYNSPLHF.

The chain carries TRBV5-1 and TRBJ2-3, with a tentative D call TRBD2 (5 bases). This CDR3 has 15 residues. Germline lookup yields CDR1 SGHRS and CDR2 YFSETQ. The V and J ends lost 2 bases and 0 bases respectively, with 10 bases between them. This CDR3 is CASSFTGSSTDTQYF. DNA for the CDR3: TGCGCCAGCAGCTTCACGGGGTCTAGCACAGATACGCAGTATTTT.

This clonotype was recorded many times. The chain joins TRBV5-1 to TRBJ2-5, with a possible D match to TRBD1 (6 bases). CDR1 and CDR2 (germline): SGHRS, YFSETQ. Trimming stripped 4 bases from V and 2 bases from J, with 12 bases between. The CDR3 spans 14 residues. CDR3 loop: CASSARDNQETQYF. For the CDR3, the DNA is TGCGCCAGCAGCGCACGGGACAATCAAGAGACCCAGTACTTC.

This clonotype turned up a few times. V is TRBV6-5 and J is TRBJ2-3; 13 bases map to TRBD2. CDR3 length equals 15 residues. V lost 7 bases, J lost 6 bases, and 7 bases stayed unmatched. Looked up from germline, CDR1 is MNHEY and CDR2 is SVGAGI. This chain's CDR3 is CASTKLAGGMDTQYF. The DNA for the CDR3 is TGTGCCAGCACAAAACTAGCGGGGGGGATGGATACGCAGTATTTT.

The chain recombines TRBV20-1 with TRBJ2-7; TRBD2 might be the D (5 bases). The germline gives CDR1 DFQATT, CDR2 SNEGSKA (reference sequence). Trimming cost V 6 bases and J 3 bases, with 12 bases left between them. This CDR3 is 12 amino acids long. CDR3 sequence reads: CSAPRGSYEQYF. The CDR3 region has the DNA TGCAGTGCGCCCAGAGGGAGCTACGAGCAGTACTTC.